These 8 T cell receptor beta chains originate from one sample sequenced in a study of OX40 agonist ivuxolimab in advanced cancers. The repertoire was sequenced with immunoSEQ multiplex PCR; TCRdb's copy has only in-frame clones and lacks some. The sample holds about 68,000 clones, 65% to 90% seen once. Sequencing used CD4+ or CD8+ T cells sorted from blood, obtained in a trial of the OX40 agonist ivuxolimab. The receptors shown here come from an adult with an advanced solid tumor such as melanoma, head and neck, liver or kidney cancer.

The rearrangement links TRBV21-1 to TRBJ2-7. TRBV21-1 is annotated as a pseudogene. This CDR3 has 14 residues. The CDR3 sequence: CASTVRDGTYEQYF. Written as DNA, the CDR3 is TGTGCCAGCACCGTCCGGGACGGAACCTACGAGCAGTACTTC.

The rearrangement links TRBV10-3 to TRBJ1-1; D not certain. The germline V and J ends were trimmed by 6 bases and 0 bases, with 14 bases remaining between them. Germline lookup yields CDR1 ENHRY and CDR2 SYGVKD. This CDR3 has 15 residues. The DNA for the CDR3 is TGTGCCATCAGGGACGGATCCCATATGAACACTGAAGCTTTCTTT. Its translation is CAIRDGSHMNTEAFF.

The chain combines TRBV2 with TRBJ1-2; D is possibly TRBD1 (5 bases). This CDR3 comprises 12 residues. Per germline, CDR1 SNHLY and CDR2 FYNNEI. Trimming shortened V by 10 bases and J by 8 bases, and 17 bases separated the two germline ends. The CDR3, as DNA: TGTGCCAACGCCCGGGACGAAGGGGGCTACACCTTC. This translates into CANARDEGGYTF.

V gene TRBV5-4 combines with J gene TRBJ2-7; 8 nucleotides match TRBD1. This CDR3 comprises 15 residues. V lost 0 bases, J lost 2 bases, and 4 bases stayed unmatched. CDR1 SGHNT and CDR2 YYREEE come from the germline V gene (reference sequence). CDR3 region: CASSLAGTGAYEQYF. The CDR3 nucleotides read TGTGCCAGCAGCTTGGCCGGGACAGGTGCCTACGAGCAGTACTTC.

This clone turned up a few times. V and J are TRBV11-3 and TRBJ2-7, with TRBD2 matching 7 bases. The CDR3 consists of 13 residues. V lost 5 bases to trimming and J lost 3 bases; unmatched junction nucleotides: 4. Germline lookup yields CDR1 SGHNT and CDR2 YENEEA. Here the CDR3 DNA reads TGTGCCAGCAGCAGAGGGAGGGACTACGAGCAGTACTTC. Protein product: CASSRGRDYEQYF.

Regarding this clone: At the DNA level, this CDR3 is encoded by other sequences in the same sample as well. This chain connects TRBV30 to TRBJ2-3; 10 bases match TRBD2. Germline loops: CDR1 GTSNPN, CDR2 SVGIG (reference sequence). This CDR3 region has 16 residues. Trimming at V came to 0 bases and at J to 2 bases, leaving 5 bases not matched to a gene. The CDR3 reads CAWSVGLAGDTDTQYF. The CDR3 coding sequence is TGTGCCTGGAGTGTAGGGCTAGCGGGAGACACAGATACGCAGTATTTT. Drawing the rest from reference TRBV30 and TRBJ2-3, the complete variable domain is SQTIHQWPATLVQPVGSPLSLECTVEGTSNPNLYWYRQAAGRGLQLLFYSVGIGQISSEVPQNLSASRPQDRQFILSSKKLLLSDSGFYLCAWSVGLAGDTDTQYFGPGTRLTVL.

V and J are TRBV5-1 and TRBJ1-6, with D perhaps TRBD1 (6 bases). The germline gives CDR1 SGHRS, CDR2 YFSETQ. Trimming left V 3 bases short and J 7 bases short, with 11 bases between. The CDR3 runs 14 residues. The chain's CDR3 is CASSSDSSNSPLHF. The CDR3 DNA reads as TGCGCCAGCAGCTCGGACAGTTCCAATTCACCCCTCCACTTT.

This clone appeared a single time. The gene calls are TRBV19 and TRBJ2-6; the D gene is possibly TRBD2 (5 bases). The CDR3 length is 17 residues. From germline, CDR1 is LNHDA and CDR2 SQIVND (reference sequence). V was pared by 6 bases and J by 0 bases, with 15 bases between. CDR3 amino acids: CASSRTLGSSGANVLTF. The CDR3 DNA sequence: TGTGCCAGTAGCCGTACGTTGGGGAGCTCTGGGGCCAACGTCCTGACTTTC.